This passage covers 5 T cell receptor beta chains from one sample sequenced in a study of OX40 agonist ivuxolimab in advanced cancers. Some clones are missing from TCRdb's copy, which holds only in-frame ones; the method was immunoSEQ multiplex PCR. Here the sample spans about 46,000 clones, roughly 90% being singletons. Sequences were derived from CD4+ or CD8+ T cells sorted from blood, sampled in a trial of the OX40 agonist ivuxolimab. These receptor sequences come from an adult with an advanced solid tumor such as melanoma, head and neck, liver or kidney cancer.

V is TRBV10-3 and J is TRBJ2-7, with D unclear. The length of the CDR3 is 15 residues. The V gene's germline CDR1 is ENHRY and CDR2 SYGVKD. Deletions cut 3 bases from V and 1 base from J, with 13 bases between. CDR3 in DNA: TGTGCCATCAGTGACGGGCAGTCGATATCCTACGAGCAGTACTTC. Translated: CAISDGQSISYEQYF.

The chain couples TRBV11-2 to TRBJ1-3; D gene unclear. Germline V CDR1 and CDR2: SGHAT, FQNNGV. V was shortened by 0 bases and J by 0 bases, with 9 bases between the two germline ends. The CDR3 length is 16 residues. CDR3 loop: CASSLESGSSGNTIYF. The CDR3 DNA sequence: TGTGCCAGCAGCTTAGAGTCGGGGAGCTCTGGAAACACCATATATTTT.

In this sample, this clone turned up a few times. The rearrangement links TRBV7-6 to TRBJ1-2; a possible D gene is TRBD1 (6 bases). The CDR3 is made up of 15 amino acids. V was trimmed by 5 bases and J by 5 bases, leaving 18 bases between them. CDR1 and CDR2 from the germline V gene are SGHVS and FNYEAQ. The CDR3 bases are TGTGCCAGCAGCCGTAGGATCGGGGACATATATGGCTACACCTTC. Translating gives CASSRRIGDIYGYTF.

This rearrangement joins TRBV27 to TRBJ1-4; D ambiguous. The V gene lost 3 bases and the J gene lost 5 bases, with 10 bases spanning the gap. Germline CDR1 MNHEY, CDR2 SMNVEV (reference sequence). The CDR3 sequence is 14 residues long. The CDR3 reads CASSLNTRNEKLFF. DNA of the CDR3: TGTGCCAGCAGTTTGAACACTCGGAATGAAAAACTGTTTTTT.

The gene calls are TRBV4-1 and TRBJ2-1; TRBD2 aligns across 10 bases. This CDR3 region has 16 residues. CDR1 and CDR2 from the germline V gene are MGHRA and YSYEKL. Unmatched junction bases numbered 7, after V lost 4 bases and J lost 4 bases. As DNA, the CDR3 is TGCGCCAGCAGCCCCAGACTAGCGGGCCCTTACAATGAGCAGTTCTTC. Residues: CASSPRLAGPYNEQFF.